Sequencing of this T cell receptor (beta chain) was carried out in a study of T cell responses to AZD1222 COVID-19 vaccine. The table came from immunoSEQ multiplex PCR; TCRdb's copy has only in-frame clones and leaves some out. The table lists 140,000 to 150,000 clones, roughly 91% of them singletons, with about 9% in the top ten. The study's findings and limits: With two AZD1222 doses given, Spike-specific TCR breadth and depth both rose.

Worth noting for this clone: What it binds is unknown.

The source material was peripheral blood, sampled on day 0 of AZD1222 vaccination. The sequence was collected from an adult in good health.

CDR3 nucleotide sequence: TGTGCCAGCAGCCCGGCCCTTGAAGCTTTCTTT. It is translated as CASSPALEAFF. The rearrangement joins TRBV28 to TRBJ1-1, with D hard to call. The CDR3 runs to 11 residues. The germline gives CDR1 MDHEN, CDR2 SYDVKM. Between the trimmed V and J ends, which lost 6 bases and 7 bases, there was a span of 9 bases.